This paragraph covers one T cell receptor (beta chain) sequence. The antigen is unknown. This entry is derived from a study of T cells in localized non-small cell lung cancer. General study findings and limits: Patients showing higher blood T cell density tended to see longer overall survival.

Clones were sequenced by immunoSEQ multiplex PCR, and TCRdb holds only the in-frame ones, with some missing. This table holds 33,000 or so clones, approximately 80% found once. V lost 5 bases and J 0 bases, leaving 14 bases between the germline ends. Germline-derived CDR1 and CDR2 are GTSNPN and SVGIG (reference sequence). This CDR3 has 15 amino acids. This sample comprised peripheral blood, obtained before any cancer treatment. The TCR comes from a male donor aged 60 or over with stage III squamous cell lung carcinoma. This chain uses TRBV30 with TRBJ1-3; D gene ambiguous. The CDR3 nucleotides are TGTGCCTGGTCCCTGGGAGGGTCCTCTGGAAACACCATATATTTT. The encoded protein is CAWSLGGSSGNTIYF.